Included here is one T cell receptor beta chain sequence, with context. This entry comes from a study of blood T cell repertoires in COVID-19. V was pared by 4 bases and J by 4 bases, with 17 bases between. Per germline, CDR1 SGDLS and CDR2 YYNGEE. The CDR3 contains 16 residues. Only in-frame clones appear in the TCRdb table, and some are missing; sequencing was by immunoSEQ multiplex PCR. This sample has a few hundred thousand clones, with about 90% found just once. The rearrangement joins TRBV9 to TRBJ2-2, with D maybe TRBD2 (5 bases). The TCR was taken from a woman aged 25 to 39 who had recovered from COVID-19. The sequenced sample consisted of PBMCs or T cells enriched from blood (not recorded which). The CDR3 sequence is CASSPRMGSATGELFF. The DNA of the CDR3 is TGTGCCAGCAGCCCCAGGATGGGTAGCGCCACCGGGGAGCTGTTTTTT.